Following are 12 T cell receptor beta chains from one sample sequenced in a study of Ad26.COV2.S vaccination and SARS-CoV-2 variants. Assay: immunoSEQ multiplex PCR; the TCRdb copy retains only in-frame clones and omits some. The table includes approximately 410,000 clones, approximately 88% detected once. Indicated treatment: around 19 received Ad26.COV2.S at low or high dose, single or two shots; 5 received placebo; per-sample allocation not given. Collection of the samples took place on day 63 after the first injection of vaccine or placebo. The sample here was peripheral blood, taken in a trial of Ad26.COV2.S vaccine versus placebo. These receptors came from a person aged 18-65 years who received the Ad26.COV2.S COVID-19 vaccine or a placebo.

This chain connects TRBV12-3 or TRBV12-4 to TRBJ1-4; no clear D gene. Trimming took off 6 bases at V and 7 bases at J, with 12 bases between the two ends. The CDR3 length is 13 residues. CDR3 sequence (DNA): TGTGCCAGCAGCCGTAAGTTGAGTGAAAAACTGTTTTTT. It encodes CASSRKLSEKLFF.

V is TRBV7-2 and J is TRBJ2-3, with 13 bases matching TRBD2. The V and J ends lost 4 bases and 6 bases, in that order; junction bases with no gene match: 7. CDR3 length: 16 residues. The germline CDR1 and CDR2 sequences are SGHTA and FQGNSA. The CDR3 spells CASSSGLAGFDDTQYF. In DNA, the CDR3 is TGTGCCAGCAGCTCGGGACTAGCGGGGTTTGACGATACGCAGTATTTT.

The chain combines TRBV6-1 with TRBJ2-5, with D possibly matching TRBD2 (6 bases). CDR3 length equals 13 residues. The germline CDR1 and CDR2 sequences are MNHNS and SASEGT. The germline V and J ends were trimmed by 0 bases and 7 bases, with 9 bases remaining between them. DNA of the CDR3: TGTGCCAGCAGTGAAGCGAGGAGGGGGACCCAGTACTTC. Protein product: CASSEARRGTQYF.

The CDR3 sequence is CAWSDGGALYTDTQYF. CDR3 DNA: TGTGCCTGGAGTGATGGAGGAGCCCTTTACACAGATACGCAGTATTTT. This chain joins TRBV30 and TRBJ2-3, with D maybe TRBD2 (5 bases). CDR1 GTSNPN and CDR2 SVGIG come from the germline V gene (reference sequence). The CDR3 consists of 16 residues. V lost 1 base and J lost 2, with 16 bases in between.

The chain employs TRBV5-1 and TRBJ1-4; 8 bases are shared with TRBD1. The ends lost 5 bases at V and 5 bases at J; junction bases unmatched: 8. The V gene's germline CDR1 is SGHRS and CDR2 YFSETQ. CDR3 length: 15 amino acids. CDR3 in amino acids: CASRNDRGGNEKLFF. CDR3 in DNA: TGCGCCAGCAGAAATGACAGGGGAGGGAATGAAAAACTGTTTTTT.

The CDR3 nucleotides read TGTGCCAGCAGCGCCCCCCGAGGGGACTATGGCTACACCTTC. The encoded protein is CASSAPRGDYGYTF. The J gene is TRBJ1-2, the V gene TRBV9; D perhaps matches TRBD1 (5 bases). CDR1 and CDR2 (germline): SGDLS, YYNGEE. The germline V and J ends were trimmed by 3 bases and 3 bases, with 12 bases remaining between them. This CDR3 is built from 14 residues.

This clone has a single count. The V gene is TRBV6-5, the J gene TRBJ1-3, with D possibly TRBD1 on 5 matching bases. Germline CDR1 is MNHEY and CDR2 is SVGAGI. V shed 2 bases and J shed 0 bases, with 8 bases lying between them. This CDR3 is 15 amino acids long. The CDR3 region has the DNA TGTGCCAGCAGTTACGAGGGGAGCTCTGGAAACACCATATATTTT. Its translation is CASSYEGSSGNTIYF.

This chain links TRBV10-3 with TRBJ2-3; possible D gene TRBD1, 5 bases. Trimming removed 5 bases at V and 2 bases at J, with 11 bases between. Per germline, CDR1 ENHRY and CDR2 SYGVKD. There are 14 residues in the CDR3. The CDR3: CAISFQGTTDTQYF. CDR3 sequence (DNA): TGTGCCATCAGTTTCCAGGGTACCACAGATACGCAGTATTTT.

The count of this clone is one. The rearrangement joins TRBV2 to TRBJ1-2; 10 nucleotides align to TRBD1. The CDR3 runs to 14 residues. CDR1 SNHLY and CDR2 FYNNEI come from the germline V gene. Trimming cost V 8 bases and J 5 bases; bases outside gene matches: 8. CDR3 coding DNA: TGTGCCAGCGTCCGGGACAGGGGAATTTATGGCTACACCTTC. It yields the protein CASVRDRGIYGYTF.

The chain couples TRBV3-1 (or the pseudogene TRBV3-2) to TRBJ2-1, with D unresolved. Germline CDR1 and CDR2: LGHDT and YNNKEL (reference sequence). Trimming left V 0 bases short and J 15 bases short, with 15 bases between. The CDR3 extends over 13 amino acids. This chain's CDR3 is CASSQESLQARFF. For the CDR3, the DNA is TGTGCCAGCAGCCAAGAGAGCCTCCAAGCTCGGTTCTTC.

J is TRBJ2-5 and V is TRBV5-1; D call uncertain. The CDR3 sequence is 12 residues long. V was cut by 4 bases and J by 1 base, with 5 bases left in between. From germline, CDR1 is SGHRS and CDR2 YFSETQ. The CDR3, as DNA: TGCGCCAGCAGCGGGTTCCAAGAGACCCAGTACTTC. It specifies CASSGFQETQYF.

The chain recombines TRBV20-1 with TRBJ1-2; D not certain. CDR1 DFQATT and CDR2 SNEGSKA come from the germline V gene (reference sequence). Deletions cut 2 bases from V and 6 bases from J, with 7 bases between. The CDR3 extends over 11 amino acids. The DNA for the CDR3 is TGCAGTGCTAGAAGATCGGATGGCTACACCTTC. This gives the protein CSARRSDGYTF.